Below, one T cell receptor (beta chain) is given with its context. Its antigen is unidentified. V was cut by 3 bases and J by 6 bases, with 6 bases left in between. The CDR3 sequence is 12 residues long. Germline values: CDR1 MDHEN, CDR2 SYDVKM. Here immunoSEQ multiplex PCR was the method, and the copy in TCRdb shows in-frame clones only, minus some. Counted here are tens of thousands of clones, about 85% occurring once; the ten biggest clones make up roughly 20%. This entry comes from a study of T cell responses to AZD1222 COVID-19 vaccine. Study background: It was second doses at about 4 or about 12 weeks that were pooled.

The study, taken as a whole, reports: Seropositive at baseline were only a handful of AZD1222 recipients. When two AZD1222 doses had been given, Spike-specific TCR breadth and depth rose. The reported proportion of spike-specific TCRs targeting unmutated variant regions was nearly half.

The TCR comes from an adult in good health. This chain connects TRBV28 to TRBJ1-5; D ambiguous. The material sequenced was peripheral blood, taken on day 0 of AZD1222 vaccination. The chain's CDR3 is CASSFLSQPQHF. The CDR3 nucleotides read TGTGCCAGCAGTTTTTTGAGTCAGCCCCAGCATTTT. The full variable domain, completed using reference TRBV28 and TRBJ1-5, is DVKVTQSSRYLVKRTGEKVFLECVQDMDHENMFWYRQDPGLGLRLIYFSYDVKMKEKGDIPEGYSVSREKKERFSLILESASTNQTSMYLCASSFLSQPQHFGDGTRLSIL.